One and the same sample provided the 29 T cell receptor beta chains below, sequenced in a study of somatic mutations in cytotoxic T cells in rheumatoid arthritis. Clones were sequenced by immunoSEQ multiplex PCR, and TCRdb holds only the in-frame ones, with some missing. The sample includes some 9,900 clones, around 85% of them seen just once. Sequenced: CD8+ T cells sorted from blood. The receptors come from an adult with rheumatoid arthritis.

The chain employs TRBV5-1 and TRBJ2-5; 7 positions match TRBD1. The germline V gene encodes CDR1 SGHRS and CDR2 YFSETQ. Trimming at V came to 0 bases and at J to 3 bases, leaving 5 bases not matched to a gene. CDR3 length: 15 residues. The DNA of the CDR3 is TGCGCCAGCAGCTTGGGTCCCGGGACAGAAGAGACCCAGTACTTC. As protein: CASSLGPGTEETQYF.

The V gene is TRBV11-2, the J gene TRBJ2-2; D call uncertain. This CDR3 is built from 10 residues. CDR1 and CDR2 (germline): SGHAT, FQNNGV. In DNA form, the CDR3 reads TGTGCTACCGCCACCGGGGAGCTGTTTTTT. It is translated as CATATGELFF.

DNA of the CDR3: TGTGCCAGCAGCATGGCGGTCCGGGACATCTCTGGAAACACCATATATTTT. It codes for CASSMAVRDISGNTIYF. The chain couples TRBV7-6 to TRBJ1-3; possible D gene TRBD1, 6 bases. The CDR3 is made up of 17 amino acids. V lost 5 bases and J 0 bases, leaving 17 bases between the germline ends. Germline CDR1 reads SGHVS; CDR2 reads FNYEAQ.

This clone showed up just once. J is TRBJ2-1 and V is TRBV18, with D tentatively TRBD2 (5 bases). Germline V gene sequence: CDR1 KGHSH, CDR2 LQKENI. This CDR3 has 16 amino acids. V was clipped by 6 bases and J by 2 bases, with 17 bases between them. In DNA form, the CDR3 reads TGTGCCAGCTCCCCGGATACGGGGTCGGCCTACAATGAGCAGTTCTTC. This gives the protein CASSPDTGSAYNEQFF. Drawing the rest from reference TRBV18 and TRBJ2-1, the complete variable domain is NAGVMQNPRHLVRRRGQEARLRCSPMKGHSHVYWYRQLPEEGLKFMVYLQKENIIDESGMPKERFSAEFPKEGPSILRIQQVVRGDSAAYFCASSPDTGSAYNEQFFGPGTRLTVL.

The genes are TRBV6-1 and TRBJ1-1; D might be TRBD1 (5 bases). The CDR3 runs 15 residues. Germline lookup yields CDR1 MNHNS and CDR2 SASEGT. V gave up 2 bases and J gave up 0 bases, with 10 bases separating them. For the CDR3, the DNA is TGTGCCAGCAGTGAATGGGGCAGATTGAACACTGAAGCTTTCTTT. Protein product: CASSEWGRLNTEAFF.

The chain joins TRBV2 to TRBJ1-5; D uncertain. This CDR3 comprises 17 residues. V lost 0 bases to trimming and J lost 0 bases, with 12 bases between them. The germline gives CDR1 SNHLY, CDR2 FYNNEI. The CDR3 spells CASSEALPVYSNQPQHF. The CDR3 DNA sequence: TGTGCCAGCAGTGAAGCGCTGCCAGTCTATAGCAATCAGCCCCAGCATTTT. The full variable domain, its missing parts supplied by reference TRBV2 and TRBJ1-5, is EPEVTQTPSHQVTQMGQEVILRCVPISNHLYFYWYRQILGQKVEFLVSFYNNEISEKSEIFDDQFSVERPDGSNFTLKIRSTKLEDSAMYFCASSEALPVYSNQPQHFGDGTRLSIL.

The chain links TRBV19 to TRBJ2-5; TRBD1 aligns across 9 bases. CDR3 length: 15 residues. The germline V gene has CDR1 LNHDA and CDR2 SQIVND (reference sequence). J gave up 4 bases and V 5 bases, and 8 bases lay outside the gene matches. In nucleotides, the CDR3 is TGTGCCAGTAGTCCAGGGACAGGGCTGGGAGAGACCCAGTACTTC. The encoded protein is CASSPGTGLGETQYF. The complete variable domain, with remaining parts taken from reference TRBV19 and TRBJ2-5, reads DGGITQSPKYLFRKEGQNVTLSCEQNLNHDAMYWYRQDPGQGLRLIYYSQIVNDFQKGDIAEGYSVSREKKESFPLTVTSAQKNPTAFYLCASSPGTGLGETQYFGPGTRLLVL.

This clone appeared once. CDR3 amino acids: CATRYFSNQPQHF. The CDR3 bases are TGTGCCACCAGATATTTTTCGAATCAGCCCCAGCATTTT. The rearrangement uses TRBV15 and TRBJ1-5, with D hard to call. The length of the CDR3 is 13 residues. The ends were cut back, 6 bases at V and 4 bases at J, with 10 bases in the middle. The germline CDR1 and CDR2 sequences are LNHNV and YYDKDF (reference sequence). Based on the CDR3 plus reference TRBV15 and TRBJ1-5, the full variable domain is DAMVIQNPRYQVTQFGKPVTLSCSQTLNHNVMYWYQQKSSQAPKLLFHYYDKDFNNEADTPDNFQSRRPNTSFCFLDIRSPGLGDTAMYLCATRYFSNQPQHFGDGTRLSIL.

CDR3 residues: CASSQYERGAYGNTIYF. The CDR3 DNA reads TGTGCCAGCAGTCAATACGAGAGGGGCGCCTATGGAAACACCATATATTTT. This sequence joins TRBV13 and TRBJ1-3; possibly TRBD1 for D (5 bases). The germline CDR1 and CDR2 sequences are PRHDT and FYEKMQ (reference sequence). V was shortened by 6 bases and J by 3 bases, with 21 bases between the two germline ends. This CDR3 has 17 amino acids. Variable domain in full (rest from reference TRBV13 and TRBJ1-3): AAGVIQSPRHLIKEKRETATLKCYPIPRHDTVYWYQQGPGQDPQFLISFYEKMQSDKGSIPDRFSAQQFSDYHSELNMSSLELGDSALYFCASSQYERGAYGNTIYFGEGSWLTVV.

The chain carries TRBV15 and TRBJ2-1; D is unclear. V gave up 0 bases and J gave up 4 bases, with 16 bases separating them. The CDR3 is made up of 17 amino acids. Germline CDR1 reads LNHNV; CDR2 reads YYDKDF (reference sequence). The chain's CDR3 is CATSRDQSTLPYNEQFF. CDR3 DNA: TGTGCCACCAGCAGAGATCAAAGCACGCTACCTTACAATGAGCAGTTCTTC.

V and J are TRBV5-6 and TRBJ1-2; D possibly corresponds to TRBD1 (5 bases). The CDR3 loop spans 13 amino acids. CDR1 and CDR2 from the germline V gene are SGHDT and YYEEEE. Trimming took off 7 bases at V and 7 bases at J, with 17 bases between the two ends. The CDR3 DNA reads TGTGCCAGCGAGCAAAGGGCAAGGGGTGGCTACACCTTC. Translation gives CASEQRARGGYTF.

This clone was seen once. J is TRBJ2-5 and V is TRBV27; D is unresolved. The germline V gene encodes CDR1 MNHEY and CDR2 SMNVEV (reference sequence). CDR3 length equals 14 residues. V was shortened by 2 bases and J by 1 base, with 8 bases between the two germline ends. Here the CDR3 reads CASSLGGIQETQYF. In nucleotides, the CDR3 is TGTGCCAGCAGTTTAGGCGGAATCCAAGAGACCCAGTACTTC.

The chain has TRBV4-1 and TRBJ2-7, with 7 bases lining up with TRBD2. This CDR3 is built from 16 residues. Trimming at V came to 1 base and at J to 3 bases, leaving 9 bases not matched to a gene. Germline CDR1 is MGHRA and CDR2 is YSYEKL. CDR3 amino acids: CASSQAGPGGVYEQYF. CDR3 DNA sequence: TGCGCCAGCAGCCAAGCCGGTCCGGGGGGAGTCTACGAGCAGTACTTC.

The V call is TRBV5-1, the J call TRBJ1-2; 7 bases map to TRBD1. V was pared by 4 bases and J by 4 bases, with 7 bases of the junction left unmatched. The germline V gene encodes CDR1 SGHRS and CDR2 YFSETQ. The CDR3 is made up of 14 amino acids. This CDR3 is CASSTPTGSYGYTF. CDR3 in DNA: TGCGCCAGCAGCACCCCGACAGGGTCCTATGGCTACACCTTC.

The chain links TRBV4-1 to TRBJ2-7; 8 nucleotides match TRBD1. CDR3 length: 16 residues. In germline, CDR1 is MGHRA, CDR2 YSYEKL. Trimming took 0 bases from V and 7 from J; bases not matched to a gene: 11. Written as DNA, the CDR3 is TGCGCCAGCAGCCAAGAAGGCGACAGGGGTGTCGAAGAGCAGTACTTC. Protein product: CASSQEGDRGVEEQYF.

This clone was counted between two and nine times. The CDR3 region is CASSYRNSPLHF. As DNA, the CDR3 is TGTGCCAGCAGTTACCGGAATTCACCCCTCCACTTT. V is TRBV6-5 and J is TRBJ1-6; no definite D call. Germline assignment: CDR1 MNHEY and CDR2 SVGAGI. Trimming took 2 bases from V and 7 from J, leaving 3 bases between them. This CDR3 region has 12 residues.

This sequence joins TRBV7-8 and TRBJ1-4; D might be TRBD1 (5 bases). The CDR3 extends over 14 amino acids. CDR1 SGHVS and CDR2 FQNEAQ come from the germline V gene. With 5 bases removed from V and 4 bases from J, the gap between germline ends came to 11 bases. The CDR3 bases are TGTGCCAGCAGCCTGGGACTGTTTAATGAAAAACTGTTTTTT. Translated, it gives CASSLGLFNEKLFF.

CDR3 in DNA: TGCAGCGTTGAGGCGGCAGACTCCACTGAAGCTTTCTTT. It codes for CSVEAADSTEAFF. The chain is built from TRBV29-1 and TRBJ1-1; the D is unclear. CDR1 and CDR2 (germline): SQVTM, ANQGSEA. V shed 3 bases and J shed 4 bases, with 12 bases lying between them. The CDR3 length is 13 residues.

The chain recombines TRBV5-6 with TRBJ1-2; D remains ambiguous. The CDR3 totals 16 residues. CDR1 and CDR2 (germline): SGHDT, YYEEEE. V lost 4 bases to trimming and J lost 7 bases, with 23 bases between them. As DNA, the CDR3 is TGTGCCAGCAGCCCGTACTTAGCCAGCCTGGCGGTTGGCTACACCTTC. Amino acids: CASSPYLASLAVGYTF.

As to this clone: Different DNA sequences within this sample yield the same CDR3. The rearrangement uses TRBV4-1 and TRBJ1-1; 8 nucleotides align to TRBD1. The CDR3 length is 15 residues. The V gene end was trimmed by 6 bases and the J gene end by 3 bases; junction bases not matched to a gene: 9. Germline CDR1 is MGHRA and CDR2 is YSYEKL. Here the CDR3 DNA reads TGCGCCAGCAGTCCGTCCCAGGGGGCCTACACTGAAGCTTTCTTT. This translates into CASSPSQGAYTEAFF.

This chain uses TRBV6-6 with TRBJ1-5, with 8 bases fitting TRBD1. The CDR3 covers 13 residues. V trimming: 10 bases; J trimming: 4 bases; junction bases outside the gene matches: 6. Per germline, CDR1 MNHNY and CDR2 SVGAGI (reference sequence). The CDR3 here is CATGTGENQPQHF. The DNA for the CDR3 is TGTGCCACCGGGACAGGAGAAAATCAGCCCCAGCATTTT.

This sequence joins TRBV25-1 and TRBJ2-5; D unresolved. The CDR3 contains 12 residues. The germline gives CDR1 MGHDK, CDR2 SYGVNS. V was trimmed by 2 bases and J by 2 bases, leaving 3 bases between them. CDR3 residues: CASSEQQETQYF. Written as DNA, the CDR3 is TGTGCCAGCAGTGAACAGCAAGAGACCCAGTACTTC. Together with reference TRBV25-1 and TRBJ2-5, the CDR3 gives the full variable domain: EADIYQTPRYLVIGTGKKITLECSQTMGHDKMYWYQQDPGMELHLIHYSYGVNSTEKGDLSSESTVSRIRTEHFPLTLESARPSHTSQYLCASSEQQETQYFGPGTRLLVL.

The chain has TRBV7-6 and TRBJ2-7; D remains ambiguous. This CDR3 spans 15 amino acids. Per germline, CDR1 SGHVS and CDR2 FNYEAQ. Trimming cost V 2 bases and J 2 bases, with 13 bases left between them. The CDR3 DNA reads as TGTGCCAGCAGCTTACTATACAGTCGAACCTACGAGCAGTACTTC. It yields the protein CASSLLYSRTYEQYF.

The rearrangement uses TRBV6-6 and TRBJ1-3; 7 positions agree with TRBD1. Germline-derived CDR1 and CDR2 are MNHNY and SVGAGI (reference sequence). The CDR3 length is 15 residues. Germline trimming cut 7 bases from V and 0 bases from J; bases unmatched to any gene: 6. The CDR3 protein is CASNGQAYSGNTIYF. In DNA, the CDR3 is TGTGCCAGCAACGGACAGGCTTACTCTGGAAACACCATATATTTT.

The CDR3 sequence: CASSLARGDSYEQYF. The CDR3 nucleotides read TGCGCCAGCAGCTTGGCCAGGGGTGACTCCTACGAGCAGTACTTC. The rearrangement uses TRBV5-1 and TRBJ2-7; possible D gene TRBD1, 6 bases. The germline V and J ends were trimmed by 0 bases and 0 bases, with 10 bases remaining between them. Looked up from germline, CDR1 is SGHRS and CDR2 is YFSETQ. This CDR3 is 15 amino acids long. Full variable domain (remainder filled in from reference TRBV5-1 and TRBJ2-7): KAGVTQTPRYLIKTRGQQVTLSCSPISGHRSVSWYQQTPGQGLQFLFEYFSETQRNKGNFPGRFSGRQFSNSRSEMNVSTLELGDSALYLCASSLARGDSYEQYFGPGTRLTVT.

The gene calls are TRBV21-1 and TRBJ2-7; the D call in the table, TRBD1, was not verified against the DNA. TRBV21-1 is assigned pseudogene status. The CDR3 spans 15 residues. The CDR3 DNA reads as TGTGCCAGCAGCAATCGACAGGGGGCTCTGAACGAGCAGTACTTC. It encodes CASSNRQGALNEQYF.

The genes are TRBV25-1 and TRBJ2-3, with 9 bases identical to TRBD2. J was trimmed by 2 bases and V by 4 bases; bases with no gene match: 4. CDR1 is MGHDK, CDR2 SYGVNS, per germline. This CDR3 has 15 amino acids. The CDR3 sequence is CASSAASGATDTQYF. As DNA, the CDR3 is TGTGCCAGCAGTGCGGCTAGCGGGGCCACAGATACGCAGTATTTT.

J is TRBJ1-2 and V is TRBV13; D remains unclear. Germline CDR1 and CDR2: PRHDT and FYEKMQ (reference sequence). The CDR3 has 16 amino acids. V was clipped by 5 bases and J by 4 bases, with 20 bases between them. The CDR3 bases are TGTGCCAGCAGCCCGCCCGTTCTGAGGGCCACCTATGGCTACACCTTC. The encoded protein is CASSPPVLRATYGYTF.

This clone has only one observation. The chain recombines TRBV4-1 with TRBJ2-7; 7 bases are a match to TRBD1. Germline CDR1 MGHRA, CDR2 YSYEKL. CDR3 length: 15 amino acids. After removal of 6 bases from V and 0 bases from J, the junction contained 8 bases not matched to a gene. The CDR3 DNA is TGCGCCAGCAGTGCAATCGGGACAGCCTCCTACGAGCAGTACTTC. It yields the protein CASSAIGTASYEQYF.